These T cell receptor beta chains were read from a single sample in a study of T cell responses to AZD1222 COVID-19 vaccine. Assay: immunoSEQ multiplex PCR; the TCRdb copy retains only in-frame clones and omits some. The sample records under 150,000 clones, about 90% being singletons. Source: peripheral blood, taken on day 0 of AZD1222 vaccination. The source of these receptors is an adult in good health. Both conserved end residues are part of each CDR3. The D gene is left open where the match is weak. The size field is filled for only some rows; it gives once, few, many or a size class.

>TRBJ1-1|NA|TRBV6-5|NA
TGTGCCAGCACTTATGACCGAGGGTACACTGAAGCTTTCTTT
CASTYDRGYTEAFF
>TRBJ2-5|NA|TRBV6-5|NA
TGTGCCAGCAGTTACTCGGCTAGTAGAGAGACCCAGTACTTC
CASSYSASRETQYF
>TRBJ1-6|TRBD1|TRBV6-5|NA
TGTGCCAGCAGTTTCTCGGGACAGGGGGCGGCCCTCCACTTT
CASSFSGQGAALHF
>TRBJ1-2|NA|TRBV6-5|NA
TGTGCCACTAGACAGGTTAACTATGGCTACACCTTC
CATRQVNYGYTF
>TRBJ1-4|NA|TRBV7-2|NA
TGTGCCAGCAGCGAACAGGGTAATGAAAAACTGTTTTTT
CASSEQGNEKLFF
>TRBJ1-1|TRBD1|TRBV5-1|NA
TGCGCCAGCAGCTTGCGGGAGGGGGCGCGGATCACTGAAGCTTTCTTT
CASSLREGARITEAFF
>TRBJ1-5|TRBD1|TRBV7-9|few
TGTGCCAGCAGCTTAGGACAGGGTGGTCAGCCCCAGCATTTT
CASSLGQGGQPQHF
>TRBJ2-1|NA|TRBV6-6|NA
TGTGCCAGCAGTTACAATCCAGTTGGGAATGAGCAGTTCTTC
CASSYNPVGNEQFF
>TRBJ2-6|NA|TRBV6-5|NA
TGTGCCAGCAGATTCTCCGGGGCCAACGTCCTGACTTTC
CASRFSGANVLTF
>TRBJ2-2|NA|TRBV7-3|NA
TGTGCCAGCAGCCGTACAGTGAACACCGGGGAGCTGTTTTTT
CASSRTVNTGELFF
>TRBJ1-2|NA|TRBV19|NA
TGTGCCAGTACCCAGGAGTATGGCTACACCTTC
CASTQEYGYTF
>TRBJ1-1|TRBD1|TRBV3-1/TRBV3-2|NA
TGTGCCAGCAGCCACACCGGGACAGTTAACACTGAAGCTTTCTTT
CASSHTGTVNTEAFF
>TRBJ1-2|NA|TRBV6-5|NA
TGTGCCAGCAGCGGAGACGTCGCTTATGGCTACACCTTC
CASSGDVAYGYTF
>TRBJ1-1|NA|TRBV5-5|NA
TGTGCCAGCAGCTTGGTAGTCCGGCCCCTGAACACTGAAGCTTTCTTT
CASSLVVRPLNTEAFF
>TRBJ1-1|NA|TRBV3-1/TRBV3-2|NA
TGTGCCACCCTGCGAGGGGCTGAAGCTTTCTTT
CATLRGAEAFF
>TRBJ1-4|NA|TRBV18|NA
TGTGCCAGCTCAATGGGGGAAACTGAAAAACTGTTTTTT
CASSMGETEKLFF
>TRBJ2-3|TRBD2|TRBV10-3|NA
TGTGCCATCAGTGACATTCTAGCGGGTGCGGCAGATACGCAGTATTTT
CAISDILAGAADTQYF
>TRBJ2-2|NA|TRBV3-1/TRBV3-2|NA
TGTGCCAGCAGCCAAGGGACAACCACCGGGGAGCTGTTTTTT
CASSQGTTTGELFF
>TRBJ1-5|NA|TRBV28|few
TGTGCCAGCAGTAGAGCCGCTACGCTTCACAATCAGCCCCAGCATTTT
CASSRAATLHNQPQHF
>TRBJ1-2|NA|TRBV27|NA
TGTGCCAGCAGTAAGGAGGGGCACTATGGCTACACCTTC
CASSKEGHYGYTF
>TRBJ1-5|NA|TRBV2|NA
TGTGCCAGCAATAGGGGCAATCAGCCCCAGCATTTT
CASNRGNQPQHF
>TRBJ2-7|NA|TRBV7-3|NA
TGTGCCAGCAGCTTAGGGGGGACGGCCGAGCAGTACTTC
CASSLGGTAEQYF
>TRBJ1-1|TRBD1|TRBV5-4|once
TGTGCCAGCAGCGTACAGGGGTACATGAACACTGAAGCTTTCTTT
CASSVQGYMNTEAFF
>TRBJ2-7|NA|TRBV19|NA
TGTGCCAGTAGTATCGGAAACTACTACGAGCAGTACTTC
CASSIGNYYEQYF
>TRBJ2-2|NA|TRBV28|NA
TGTGCCAGCAGTAGAATTAGTCCTACCACCGGGGAGCTGTTTTTT
CASSRISPTTGELFF
>TRBJ1-2|NA|TRBV6-5|NA
TGTGCCAGCAGTTACTCGAGGGAGGGCTACACCTTC
CASSYSREGYTF
>TRBJ1-5|NA|TRBV28|NA
TGTGCCAGCGCTTATGGGACCGGGCAGCCCCAGCATTTT
CASAYGTGQPQHF
>TRBJ2-1|NA|TRBV21-1|NA
TGTGCCAGCAGCCCAAAGACGGGGACTCCCCTAGCGGCGCAGTTCTTC
CASSPKTGTPLAAQFF
>TRBJ1-2|NA|TRBV5-4|NA
TGTGCCAGCAGCTCCGGGACAAGAGCCTATGGCTACACCTTC
CASSSGTRAYGYTF
>TRBJ1-6|NA|TRBV12-3/TRBV12-4|NA
TGTGCCAGCAGCCTGACAGTTTCACCCCTCCACTTT
CASSLTVSPLHF
>TRBJ2-7|NA|TRBV7-2|NA
TGTGCCAGCAGCTTAGTGGGACTCAACGAGCAGTACTTC
CASSLVGLNEQYF
>TRBJ2-7|NA|TRBV10-3|NA
TGTGCCATCAGTGAGTCTGTCGGTACCTACGAGCAGTACTTC
CAISESVGTYEQYF
>TRBJ2-5|TRBD2|TRBV3-1/TRBV3-2|NA
TGTGCCAGCAGACGGACTAGCGGGGGCCAAGAGACCCAGTACTTC
CASRRTSGGQETQYF
>TRBJ2-3|TRBD2|TRBV19|NA
TGTGCCAGTAGAGCCCAGGGAGGGACAGATACGCAGTATTTT
CASRAQGGTDTQYF
>TRBJ1-1|NA|TRBV20-1|once
TGCAGTGCTCTAGTGAACACTGAAGCTTTCTTT
CSALVNTEAFF
>TRBJ2-7|NA|TRBV7-2|NA
TGTGCCAGCAGCTCCCAGGACACACGCTACGAGCAGTACTTC
CASSSQDTRYEQYF
>TRBJ1-5|NA|TRBV30|NA
TGTGCCTGGAGTGTACGCAGGAAATATCAGCCCCAGCATTTT
CAWSVRRKYQPQHF
>TRBJ2-2|NA|TRBV5-6|NA
TGTGCCAGCAGCTTCCGGGTCGGGGAGCTGTTTTTT
CASSFRVGELFF
>TRBJ2-1|TRBD2|TRBV7-3|NA
TGTGCCAGCAGCTTAATACCGGGGGAGGGCCAGTTAAGTCCCTACAATGAGCAGTTCTTC
CASSLIPGEGQLSPYNEQFF
>TRBJ2-1|NA|TRBV6-5|NA
TGTGCCACCAACCCGGGGGAGAATGAGCAGTTCTTC
CATNPGENEQFF
>TRBJ2-7|TRBD1|TRBV3-1/TRBV3-2|NA
TGTGCCAGCAGCCAAGAACGGGCAGGGGGCACGGAGCAGTACTTC
CASSQERAGGTEQYF
>TRBJ1-6|TRBD1|TRBV9|NA
TGTGCCAGCAGCGCTTCGACAGGGAGGAATTCACCCCTCCACTTT
CASSASTGRNSPLHF
>TRBJ2-7|TRBD1|TRBV7-3|NA
TGTGCCAGCAGCTTGGGACAGTCCAATCTCTACGAGCAGTACTTC
CASSLGQSNLYEQYF
>TRBJ2-1|NA|TRBV6-4|NA
TGTGCCAGCAGTGACCTGGGGCGCAGTGAGCAGTTCTTC
CASSDLGRSEQFF
>TRBJ2-1|TRBD2|TRBV2|few
TGTGCCAGCTTTTCAGGACTAGCGGGGGACCAGTTCTTC
CASFSGLAGDQFF